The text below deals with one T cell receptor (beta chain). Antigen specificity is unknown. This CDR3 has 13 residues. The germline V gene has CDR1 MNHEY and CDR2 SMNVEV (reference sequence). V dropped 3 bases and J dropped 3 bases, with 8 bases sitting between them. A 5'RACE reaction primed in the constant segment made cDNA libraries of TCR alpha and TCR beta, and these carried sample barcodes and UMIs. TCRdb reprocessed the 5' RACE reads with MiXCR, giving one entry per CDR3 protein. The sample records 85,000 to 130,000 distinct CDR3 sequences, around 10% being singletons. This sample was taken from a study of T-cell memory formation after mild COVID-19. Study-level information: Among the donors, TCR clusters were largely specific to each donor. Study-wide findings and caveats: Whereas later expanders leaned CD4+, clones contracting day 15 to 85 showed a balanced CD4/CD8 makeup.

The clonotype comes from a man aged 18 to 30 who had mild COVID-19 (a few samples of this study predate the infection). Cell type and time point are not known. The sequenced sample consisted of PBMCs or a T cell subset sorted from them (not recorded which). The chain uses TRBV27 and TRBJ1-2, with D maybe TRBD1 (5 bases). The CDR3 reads CASSFRRDYGYTF. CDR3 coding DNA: TGTGCCAGCAGTTTCCGCAGGGACTATGGCTACACCTTC.